This T cell receptor (beta chain) was captured by sequencing in a study of blood T cells in healthy people across ages. In its sample, this clonotype was seen a few times. The antigen remains undetermined. Study results and caveats: Relative to aged donors, long-lived donors carried more naive CD4+ cells and displayed higher diversity.

The authors ran a second PCR of roughly 6 to 12 cycles using a sample-barcoded 5' primer and a J-beta primer mix. The authors tagged each cDNA molecule using a template-switch adaptor with 12 random nucleotides. MiXCR was run by TCRdb on the 5' RACE reads, yielding one entry per CDR3 protein. Among under 800,000 distinct CDR3 sequences, around 21% were seen once, and the ten largest hold about 3.6%. V was shortened by 3 bases and J by 0 bases, with 12 bases between the two germline ends. CDR1 and CDR2 (germline): DFQATT, SNEGSKA (reference sequence). CDR3 length: 14 amino acids. V and J are TRBV20-1 and TRBJ2-7; no clear D. The TCR originated in a man in his 70s in good health. The sample comprised blood. CDR3: CSASGSVGSYEQYF. In DNA form, the CDR3 reads TGCAGTGCTAGTGGTTCCGTTGGCTCCTACGAGCAGTACTTC.